This entry lists 9 T cell receptor beta chains sequenced from one sample in a study of T-cell memory formation after mild COVID-19. TCRdb fed the 5' RACE reads into MiXCR, producing one record per CDR3 protein. The data show roughly 550,000 distinct CDR3 sequences, about a fifth seen once. Sequences were obtained from PBMCs or a T cell subset sorted from them (not recorded which). The source is an adult woman who had mild COVID-19 (a few samples of this study predate the infection). Cell type and time point are not known.

V is TRBV9 and J is TRBJ2-7; TRBD2 is a possible D gene (5 bases). Germline-derived CDR1 and CDR2 are SGDLS and YYNGEE. Trimming took off 0 bases at V and 5 bases at J, with 9 bases between the two ends. The CDR3 is 13 residues long. In DNA, the CDR3 is TGTGCCAGCAGCGTAGCCCCCGGGAACGAGCAGTACTTC. Amino acid sequence: CASSVAPGNEQYF.

This chain links TRBV12-3 or TRBV12-4 with TRBJ2-7, with D possibly being TRBD1 (5 bases). The CDR3 runs to 14 residues. Trimming took 4 bases from V and 2 from J, leaving 12 bases between them. The CDR3 coding sequence is TGTGCCAGCAGTTCGAGCCCGACAGCCTACGAGCAGTACTTC. It encodes CASSSSPTAYEQYF.

This clonotype was seen more than once but under ten times. The rearrangement joins TRBV7-9 to TRBJ2-7; 14 nucleotides align to TRBD2. Per germline, CDR1 SEHNR and CDR2 FQNEAQ (reference sequence). V shed 4 bases and J 0 bases; nucleotides not matched to a gene: 8. The CDR3 has 18 residues. This chain's CDR3 is CASSSGLAGGSSSYEQYF. CDR3 DNA: TGTGCCAGCAGCTCCGGACTAGCGGGAGGCTCGAGCTCCTACGAGCAGTACTTC.

This clonotype was counted only a few times. The J gene is TRBJ2-1, the V gene TRBV5-5; TRBD1 agrees at 8 bases. Germline values: CDR1 SGHKS, CDR2 YYEKEE (reference sequence). This CDR3 is 15 amino acids long. Trimming at V came to 4 bases and at J to 6 bases, leaving 9 bases not matched to a gene. In DNA, the CDR3 is TGTGCCAGCAGCGTATACAGGGGGGCGCTCAATGAGCAGTTCTTC. Protein: CASSVYRGALNEQFF. The entire variable domain, with the rest obtained from reference TRBV5-5 and TRBJ2-1, is as follows: DAGVTQSPTHLIKTRGQQVTLRCSPISGHKSVSWYQQVLGQGPQFIFQYYEKEERGRGNFPDRFSARQFPNYSSELNVNALLLGDSALYLCASSVYRGALNEQFFGPGTRLTVL.

The chain couples TRBV24-1 to TRBJ2-1; the match to TRBD2 covers 14 bases. The germline gives CDR1 KGHDR, CDR2 SFDVKD. The CDR3 covers 17 residues. J lost 4 bases, V lost 9 bases, and 10 bases had no gene match. For the CDR3, the DNA is TGTGCCACCTCAACAGGTAGACTAGCGGGAGGGTACAATGAGCAGTTCTTC. Protein: CATSTGRLAGGYNEQFF.

This sequence joins TRBV5-1 and TRBJ1-4, with a tentative D call TRBD1 (6 bases). CDR1 and CDR2 (germline): SGHRS, YFSETQ. Trimming took off 4 bases at V and 3 bases at J, with 13 bases between the two ends. The CDR3 covers 15 residues. CDR3 amino acids: CASSVEDSSNEKLFF. CDR3 nucleotide sequence: TGCGCCAGCAGCGTGGAGGACAGTTCTAATGAAAAACTGTTTTTT.

This clonotype was counted many times. This chain joins TRBV6-5 and TRBJ2-5, with D perhaps matching TRBD1 (6 bases). V was trimmed by 5 bases and J by 4 bases, leaving 11 bases between them. The germline gives CDR1 MNHEY, CDR2 SVGAGI. The CDR3 sequence is 13 residues long. As DNA, the CDR3 is TGTGCCAGCAGTCCCGGACAGTTAGAGACCCAGTACTTC. It specifies CASSPGQLETQYF.

V gene TRBV30 combines with J gene TRBJ2-7; D possibly uses TRBD1 or TRBD2 (6 bases each). Trimming took off 1 base at V and 1 base at J, with 11 bases between the two ends. CDR1 is GTSNPN, CDR2 SVGIG, per germline (reference sequence). The CDR3 loop spans 14 amino acids. The chain's CDR3 is CAWSAWGASYEQYF. The CDR3 DNA reads TGTGCCTGGAGTGCTTGGGGGGCGTCCTACGAGCAGTACTTC.

The chain combines TRBV12-3 or TRBV12-4 with TRBJ2-2, with 8 nucleotides matching TRBD2. J was trimmed by 6 bases and V by 5 bases; bases with no gene match: 5. The CDR3 loop spans 14 amino acids. CDR3 residues: CASSQGLVAGELFF. The CDR3 DNA is TGTGCCAGCAGTCAGGGACTAGTCGCCGGGGAGCTGTTTTTT.